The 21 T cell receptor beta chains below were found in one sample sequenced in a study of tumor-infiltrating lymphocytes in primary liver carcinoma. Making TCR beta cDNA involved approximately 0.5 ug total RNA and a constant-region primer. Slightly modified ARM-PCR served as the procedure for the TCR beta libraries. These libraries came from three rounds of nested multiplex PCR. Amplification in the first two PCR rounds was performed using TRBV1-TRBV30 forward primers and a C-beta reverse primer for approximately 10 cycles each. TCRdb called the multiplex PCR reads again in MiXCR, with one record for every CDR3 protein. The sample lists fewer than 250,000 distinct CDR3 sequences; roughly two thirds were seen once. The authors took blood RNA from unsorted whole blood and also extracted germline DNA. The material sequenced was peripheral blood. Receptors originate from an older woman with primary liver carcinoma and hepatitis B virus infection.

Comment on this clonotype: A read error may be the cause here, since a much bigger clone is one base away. The chain's CDR3 is CSVTPRGTEAFF. The CDR3 nucleotides read TGCAGCGTGACCCCCCGGGGCACTGAAGCTTTCTTT. V is TRBV29-1 and J is TRBJ1-1, with D unresolved. V dropped 6 bases and J dropped 4 bases, with 12 bases sitting between them. The CDR3 sequence is 12 residues long. Germline assignment: CDR1 SQVTM and CDR2 ANQGSEA.

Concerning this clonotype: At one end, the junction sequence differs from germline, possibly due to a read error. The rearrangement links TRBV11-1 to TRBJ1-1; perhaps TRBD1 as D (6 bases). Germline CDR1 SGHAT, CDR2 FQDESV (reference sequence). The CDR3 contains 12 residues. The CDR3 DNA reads TGTGCTAGCAGCTCGGGGACACCTGAAGCTTTCTTT. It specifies CASSSGTPEAFF.

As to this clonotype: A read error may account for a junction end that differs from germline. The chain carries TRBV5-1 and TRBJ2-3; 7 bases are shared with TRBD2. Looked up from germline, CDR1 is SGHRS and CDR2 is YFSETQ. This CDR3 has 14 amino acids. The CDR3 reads CASSPERETVTQYF. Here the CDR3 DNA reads TGCGCCAGCAGCCCTGAGCGGGAAACAGTTACGCAGTATTTT.

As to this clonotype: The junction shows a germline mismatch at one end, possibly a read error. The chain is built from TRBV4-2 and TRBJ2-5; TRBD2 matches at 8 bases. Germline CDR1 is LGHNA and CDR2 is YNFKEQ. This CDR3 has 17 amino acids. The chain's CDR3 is CAISRSWGREDEETQYF. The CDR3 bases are TGTGCCATCAGCCGGTCGTGGGGGCGGGAGGACGAAGAGACCCAGTACTTC.

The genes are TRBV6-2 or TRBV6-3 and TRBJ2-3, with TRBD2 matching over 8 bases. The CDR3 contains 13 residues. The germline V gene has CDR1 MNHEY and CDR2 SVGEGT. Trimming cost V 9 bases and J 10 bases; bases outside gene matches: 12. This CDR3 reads CASSAGTRTPQYF. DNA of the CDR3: TGTGCCAGTTCCGCTGGGACTAGAACCCCGCAGTATTTT.

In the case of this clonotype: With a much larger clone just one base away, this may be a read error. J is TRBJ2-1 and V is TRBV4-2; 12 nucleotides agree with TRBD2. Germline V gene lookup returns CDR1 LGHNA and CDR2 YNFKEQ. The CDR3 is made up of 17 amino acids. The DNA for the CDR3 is TGTGCCACCAGCCCACGGACTAGCGGGAATCCCCTCAATGAGCAGTTCTTC. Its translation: CATSPRTSGNPLNEQFF.

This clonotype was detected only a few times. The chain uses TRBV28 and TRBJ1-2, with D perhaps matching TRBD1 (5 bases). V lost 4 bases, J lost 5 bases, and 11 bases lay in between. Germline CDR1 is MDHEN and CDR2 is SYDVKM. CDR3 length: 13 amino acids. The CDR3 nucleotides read TGTGCCAGCAGTTCACAGGCCACTTATGGCTACACCTTC. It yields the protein CASSSQATYGYTF.

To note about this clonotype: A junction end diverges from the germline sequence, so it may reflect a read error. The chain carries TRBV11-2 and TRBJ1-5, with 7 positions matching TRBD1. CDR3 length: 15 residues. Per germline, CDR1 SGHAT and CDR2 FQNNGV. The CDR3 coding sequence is TGTGTCAGCAGCTTAGAGGGGGCAGGGTGTCAGCCCCAGCATTTT. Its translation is CVSSLEGAGCQPQHF. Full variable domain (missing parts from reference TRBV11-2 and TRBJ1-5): EAGVAQSPRYKIIEKRQSVAFWCNPISGHATLYWYQQILGQGPKLLIQFQNNGVVDDSQLPKDRFSAERLKGVDSTLKIQPAKLEDSAVYLCVSSLEGAGCQPQHFGDGTRLSIL.

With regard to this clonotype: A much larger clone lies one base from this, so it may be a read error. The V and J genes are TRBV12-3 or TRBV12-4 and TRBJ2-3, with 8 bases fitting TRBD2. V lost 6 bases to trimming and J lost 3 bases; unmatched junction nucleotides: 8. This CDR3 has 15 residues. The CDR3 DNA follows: TGTGCCAGCAGAGACCTAGGGACTAGAACAGATACGCAGTATTTT. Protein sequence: CASRDLGTRTDTQYF.

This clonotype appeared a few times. The CDR3 reads CASSPGGSYEQYF. CDR3 coding DNA: TGTGCCAGCAGCCCGGGGGGGAGCTACGAGCAGTACTTC. The gene calls are TRBV7-9 and TRBJ2-7; the match to TRBD2 covers 8 bases. The CDR3 consists of 13 residues. CDR1 and CDR2 from the germline V gene are SEHNR and FQNEAQ (reference sequence). After removal of 5 bases from V and 3 bases from J, the junction contained 3 bases not matched to a gene.

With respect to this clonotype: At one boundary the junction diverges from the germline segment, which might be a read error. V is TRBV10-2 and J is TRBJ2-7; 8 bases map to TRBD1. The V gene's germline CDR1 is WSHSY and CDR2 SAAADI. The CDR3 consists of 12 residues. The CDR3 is CTSSDRGSEQYF. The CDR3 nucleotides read TGCACCAGCAGTGACAGGGGTTCCGAGCAGTACTTC.

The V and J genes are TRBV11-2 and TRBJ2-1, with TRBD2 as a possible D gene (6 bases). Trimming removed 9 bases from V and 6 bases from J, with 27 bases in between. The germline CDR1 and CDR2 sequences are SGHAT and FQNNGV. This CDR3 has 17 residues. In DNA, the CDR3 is TGTGCCAGTAGCGACGGAACGGGGGTCAGTTCGGCCAATGAGCAGTTCTTC. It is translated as CASSDGTGVSSANEQFF.

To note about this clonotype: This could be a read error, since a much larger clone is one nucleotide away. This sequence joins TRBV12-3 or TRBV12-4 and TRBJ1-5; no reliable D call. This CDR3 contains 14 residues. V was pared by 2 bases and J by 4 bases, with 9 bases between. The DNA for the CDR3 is TGTGCCAGCAGTTTATCTATGCGGAATCAGCCCCAGCATTTT. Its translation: CASSLSMRNQPQHF.

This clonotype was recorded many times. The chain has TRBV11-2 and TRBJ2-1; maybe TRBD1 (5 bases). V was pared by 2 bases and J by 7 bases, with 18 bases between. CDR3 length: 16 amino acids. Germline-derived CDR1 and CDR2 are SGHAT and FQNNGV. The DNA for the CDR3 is TGTGCCAGCAGCTTACGTCCGGACATTACCTCAAATGAGCAGTTCTTC. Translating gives CASSLRPDITSNEQFF.

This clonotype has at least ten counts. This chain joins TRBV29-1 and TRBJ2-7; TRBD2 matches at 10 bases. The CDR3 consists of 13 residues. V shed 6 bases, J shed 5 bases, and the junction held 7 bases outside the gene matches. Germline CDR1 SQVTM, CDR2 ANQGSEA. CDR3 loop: CSVTGTSVNEQYF. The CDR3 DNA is TGCAGCGTGACGGGGACTAGCGTCAACGAGCAGTACTTC.

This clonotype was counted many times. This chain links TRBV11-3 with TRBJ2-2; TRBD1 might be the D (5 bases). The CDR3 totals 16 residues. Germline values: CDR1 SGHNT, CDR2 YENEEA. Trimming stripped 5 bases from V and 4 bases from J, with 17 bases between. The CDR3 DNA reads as TGTGCCAGCAGCCCCCCTGTGGGGCCGACCACCGGGGAGCTGTTTTTT. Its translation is CASSPPVGPTTGELFF. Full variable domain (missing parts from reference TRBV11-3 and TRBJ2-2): EAGVVQSPRYKIIEKKQPVAFWCNPISGHNTLYWYLQNLGQGPELLIRYENEEAVDDSQLPKDRFSAERLKGVDSTLKIQPAELGDSAVYLCASSPPVGPTTGELFFGEGSRLTVL.

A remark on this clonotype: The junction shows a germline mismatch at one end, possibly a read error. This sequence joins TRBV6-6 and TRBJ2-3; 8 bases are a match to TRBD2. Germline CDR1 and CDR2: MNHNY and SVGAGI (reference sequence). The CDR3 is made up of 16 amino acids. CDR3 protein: CASSSWGGGSTDTQYF. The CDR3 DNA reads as TGCGCCAGCAGCTCTTGGGGCGGGGGGAGCACAGATACGCAGTATTTT.

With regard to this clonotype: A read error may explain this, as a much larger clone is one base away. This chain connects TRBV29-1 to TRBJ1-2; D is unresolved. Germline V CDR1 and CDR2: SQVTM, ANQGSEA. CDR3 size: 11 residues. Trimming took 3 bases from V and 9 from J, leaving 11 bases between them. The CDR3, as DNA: TGCAGCGTTGAGGCGGCTATTCGCTACACCTTC. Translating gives CSVEAAIRYTF.

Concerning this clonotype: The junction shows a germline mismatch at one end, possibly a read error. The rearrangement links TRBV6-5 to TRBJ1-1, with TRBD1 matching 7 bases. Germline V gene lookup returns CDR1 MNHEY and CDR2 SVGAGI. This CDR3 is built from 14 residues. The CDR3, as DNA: TGTGCCAGCAGGACGACAGGGTGGGACACTGAAGTTTTCTTT. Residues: CASRTTGWDTEVFF.

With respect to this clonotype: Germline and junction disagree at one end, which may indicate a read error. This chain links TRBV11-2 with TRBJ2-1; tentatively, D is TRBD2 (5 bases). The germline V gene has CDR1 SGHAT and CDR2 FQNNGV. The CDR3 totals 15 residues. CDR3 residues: CANSLRVAMGNEQFF. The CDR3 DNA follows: TGTGCCAACAGCTTGAGAGTAGCGATGGGCAATGAGCAGTTCTTC.

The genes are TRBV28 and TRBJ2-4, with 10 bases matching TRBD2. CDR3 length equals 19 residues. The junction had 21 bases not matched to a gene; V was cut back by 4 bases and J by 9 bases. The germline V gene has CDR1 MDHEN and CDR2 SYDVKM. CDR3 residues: CASSSQFGRSGRDISIQYF. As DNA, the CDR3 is TGTGCCAGCAGTTCCCAGTTTGGCCGAAGCGGGAGGGACATTTCCATTCAGTACTTC.